This TCR beta chain was recorded in a study of blood T cell repertoires in COVID-19. The table came from immunoSEQ multiplex PCR; TCRdb's copy has only in-frame clones and leaves some out. The data show approximately 300,000 clones, 80% to 90% seen once. Unmatched junction bases numbered 5, after V lost 4 bases and J lost 2 bases. There are 14 residues in the CDR3. CDR1 is LNHDA and CDR2 is SQIVND in the germline V gene (reference sequence). The receptor was derived from a woman between 50 and 59 years old with COVID-19, enrolled during active disease. Sequences were obtained from peripheral blood. The genes are TRBV19 and TRBJ2-7, with 7 bases identical to TRBD1. In DNA, the CDR3 is TGTGCCAGTAGTACCGGGACAGCTCCCTACGAGCAGTACTTC. Amino acid sequence: CASSTGTAPYEQYF.